The 20 T cell receptor beta chains below all came from one sample that was sequenced in a study of blood T cells in healthy people across ages. A second PCR, run for about 6 to 11 cycles, used a sample-barcoded 5' primer plus a J-beta primer mix. TCRdb re-called the 5' RACE reads through MiXCR, storing one row per CDR3 protein. The sample includes 800,000 or so distinct CDR3 sequences, less than 60% of them seen just once. The sample comprised blood. These receptors were taken from an elderly man in good health.

This clonotype was counted between two and nine times. This chain links TRBV20-1 with TRBJ2-1, with D unclear. This CDR3 comprises 10 residues. V lost 6 bases, J lost 3 bases, and 3 bases lay in between. Germline CDR1 is DFQATT and CDR2 is SNEGSKA (reference sequence). CDR3 coding DNA: TGCAGTGCCTACTACAATGAGCAGTTCTTC. Its translation is CSAYYNEQFF.

This clonotype turned up a few times. The V call is TRBV4-3, the J call TRBJ1-4, with a tentative D call TRBD1 (5 bases). Germline CDR1 is LGHNA and CDR2 is YSLEER. Trimming left V 0 bases short and J 4 bases short, with 12 bases between. There are 16 residues in the CDR3. As DNA, the CDR3 is TGCGCCAGCAGCCAAGATCTGTTTGGGGGTAATGAAAAACTGTTTTTT. Translated: CASSQDLFGGNEKLFF.

This chain uses TRBV7-8 with TRBJ2-5; TRBD2 matches 10 bases. Germline loops: CDR1 SGHVS, CDR2 FQNEAQ. V lost 2 bases, J lost 0 bases, and 9 bases stayed unmatched. The CDR3 loop spans 18 amino acids. DNA of the CDR3: TGTGCCAGCAGCTTAAGGGCGTTTGGACTAGCGGACCAAGAGACCCAGTACTTC. Protein sequence: CASSLRAFGLADQETQYF. Based on the CDR3 plus reference TRBV7-8 and TRBJ2-5, the full variable domain is GAGVSQSPRYKVAKRGQDVALRCDPISGHVSLFWYQQALGQGPEFLTYFQNEAQLDKSGLPSDRFFAERPEGSVSTLKIQRTQQEDSAVYLCASSLRAFGLADQETQYFGPGTRLLVL.

This CDR3 is CASSPQGAIDGYTF. DNA for the CDR3: TGTGCCAGCAGTCCTCAGGGGGCGATTGATGGCTACACCTTC. The chain combines TRBV6-5 with TRBJ1-2; the match to TRBD1 covers 8 bases. The V gene end was trimmed by 5 bases and the J gene end by 6 bases; junction bases not matched to a gene: 8. This CDR3 is built from 14 residues. Germline CDR1 MNHEY, CDR2 SVGAGI.

The chain is built from TRBV7-2 and TRBJ1-1, with 7 bases aligning to TRBD1. Germline CDR1 SGHTA, CDR2 FQGNSA. CDR3 size: 19 residues. V was pared by 1 base and J by 0 bases, with 14 bases of the junction left unmatched. CDR3 sequence reads: CASSLVVRGRTGLNTEAFF. DNA for the CDR3: TGTGCCAGCAGCTTAGTAGTACGGGGTAGGACAGGCCTGAACACTGAAGCTTTCTTT.

This clonotype was observed at least ten times. The chain recombines TRBV2 with TRBJ2-3, with 9 bases aligning to TRBD2. CDR1 and CDR2 from the germline V gene are SNHLY and FYNNEI. CDR3 length: 13 residues. V was pared by 8 bases and J by 4 bases, with 4 bases of the junction left unmatched. CDR3 amino acids: CASRGGDSDTQYF. CDR3 in DNA: TGTGCCAGCCGCGGGGGGGATTCAGATACGCAGTATTTT.

The chain uses TRBV10-1 and TRBJ1-5; 9 bases align to TRBD1. From germline, CDR1 is WNHNN and CDR2 SYGVQD (reference sequence). The CDR3 contains 15 residues. The junction had 0 bases not matched to a gene; V was cut back by 2 bases and J by 1 base. The CDR3 here is CASSEGTGSNQPQHF. The CDR3 bases are TGCGCCAGCAGTGAGGGGACAGGGAGCAATCAGCCCCAGCATTTT.

This clonotype was counted ten times or more. This rearrangement joins TRBV28 to TRBJ1-1; D may be TRBD1 (6 bases). This CDR3 is 14 amino acids long. Germline CDR1 MDHEN, CDR2 SYDVKM. The V end lost 4 bases, the J end lost 4 bases, and 13 bases lay between the germline ends. The CDR3 DNA sequence: TGTGCCAGCAGTTCACGCAGGGGTGGCACTGAAGCTTTCTTT. The encoded protein is CASSSRRGGTEAFF.

V and J are TRBV10-2 and TRBJ2-3; TRBD1 agrees at 7 bases. CDR1 is WSHSY and CDR2 is SAAADI in the germline V gene. With V trimmed by 4 bases and J by 4 bases, 17 bases remained unmatched. The CDR3 runs 18 residues. This chain's CDR3 is CASSVPRIQGDGADTQYF. CDR3 DNA: TGCGCCAGCAGTGTACCCAGAATCCAGGGGGATGGCGCAGATACGCAGTATTTT.

This sequence joins TRBV7-2 and TRBJ2-5; 9 bases are a match to TRBD2. Matching the DNA end better, TRBJ2-7 makes the J call doubtful. Germline CDR1 is SGHTA and CDR2 is FQGNSA. The CDR3 is 14 residues long. The CDR3 sequence: CASSLAAGGVEQYF. The CDR3, as DNA: TGTGCCAGCAGCTTAGCCGCGGGAGGGGTCGAGCAGTACTTC.

This clonotype was detected many times. This sequence joins TRBV6-2 or TRBV6-3 and TRBJ1-5; D not certain. V was pared by 4 bases and J by 7 bases, with 8 bases between. Per the germline V gene, CDR1 is MNHEY and CDR2 is SVGEGT. The CDR3 has 12 amino acids. CDR3 DNA: TGTGCCAGCAGTTCCTCCCACCAGCCCCAGCATTTT. This translates into CASSSSHQPQHF.

V and J are TRBV27 and TRBJ2-3; no firm D call. CDR1 and CDR2 from the germline V gene are MNHEY and SMNVEV (reference sequence). The CDR3 has 12 amino acids. With 5 bases removed from V and 6 bases from J, the gap between germline ends came to 9 bases. For the CDR3, the DNA is TGTGCCAGCAGTCACGGGTCCGATACGCAGTATTTT. Its translation is CASSHGSDTQYF.

The chain carries TRBV7-6 and TRBJ2-3, with 14 bases fitting TRBD2. V shed 3 bases, J shed 2 bases, and the junction held 13 bases outside the gene matches. The CDR3 totals 20 residues. The germline gives CDR1 SGHVS, CDR2 FNYEAQ. The CDR3: CASSFGLAGGIPCHTDTQYF. The DNA of the CDR3 is TGTGCCAGCAGCTTTGGACTAGCGGGAGGAATTCCTTGTCACACAGATACGCAGTATTTT.

The chain employs TRBV20-1 and TRBJ2-1; the match to TRBD2 covers 10 bases. Germline V gives CDR1 DFQATT, CDR2 SNEGSKA (reference sequence). There are 15 residues in the CDR3. The V gene end was trimmed by 4 bases and the J gene end by 5 bases; junction bases not matched to a gene: 8. CDR3 sequence reads: CSANRPGLANNEQFF. CDR3 coding DNA: TGCAGTGCTAACCGCCCGGGACTAGCGAACAATGAGCAGTTCTTC.

This sequence joins TRBV19 and TRBJ2-7, with a weak D call TRBD2 (6 bases). The J call may be wrong; the DNA end is better matched by TRBJ2-5. This CDR3 comprises 16 residues. Germline V gene data show CDR1 as LNHDA and CDR2 as SQIVND (reference sequence). The CDR3 DNA follows: TGTGCCAGTAGTATAGATGGGACTGCCGGCCACTCGACCCAGTACTTC. Encoded protein: CASSIDGTAGHSTQYF.

The genes are TRBV30 and TRBJ1-4; D is ambiguous. Per the germline V gene, CDR1 is GTSNPN and CDR2 is SVGIG (reference sequence). The CDR3 is 12 amino acids. V was pared by 5 bases and J by 4 bases, with 8 bases between. The CDR3 loop is CAWGGLNEKLFF. In DNA, the CDR3 is TGTGCCTGGGGAGGGCTTAATGAAAAACTGTTTTTT.

The chain combines TRBV20-1 with TRBJ2-5, with 9 bases identical to TRBD2. CDR3 length equals 16 residues. CDR1 and CDR2 from the germline V gene are DFQATT and SNEGSKA (reference sequence). J gave up 4 bases and V 3 bases, and 12 bases lay outside the gene matches. The CDR3 here is CSASRSRLADAETQYF. The CDR3 region has the DNA TGCAGTGCTAGTCGCTCCAGACTAGCGGACGCAGAGACCCAGTACTTC.

This clonotype has more than one count but fewer than ten. The chain has TRBV9 and TRBJ2-1; TRBD2 aligns across 7 bases. Trimming took 7 bases from V and 8 from J; bases not matched to a gene: 9. The length of the CDR3 is 13 residues. The germline CDR1 and CDR2 sequences are SGDLS and YYNGEE. For the CDR3, the DNA is TGTGCCAGCTCTCCCCCAAGCGGGGATGAGCAGTTCTTC. Residues: CASSPPSGDEQFF.

The chain couples TRBV7-2 to TRBJ2-3, with 11 bases matching TRBD1. Per the germline V gene, CDR1 is SGHTA and CDR2 is FQGNSA. Trimming at V came to 1 base and at J to 3 bases, leaving 6 bases not matched to a gene. The CDR3 length is 17 residues. CDR3 residues: CASSLVPGQGGTDTQYF. CDR3 DNA sequence: TGTGCCAGCAGCTTAGTCCCGGGACAGGGGGGAACAGATACGCAGTATTTT.

The chain uses TRBV6-1 and TRBJ1-1, with TRBD1 identical over 10 bases. Germline V gives CDR1 MNHNS, CDR2 SASEGT. The CDR3 length is 14 residues. Losses at the gene ends were 5 bases for V and 5 bases for J; bases not matched to a gene: 5. The DNA for the CDR3 is TGTGCCAGCAGTCACGGGACAGGGGTGACTGAAGCTTTCTTT. Protein sequence: CASSHGTGVTEAFF.